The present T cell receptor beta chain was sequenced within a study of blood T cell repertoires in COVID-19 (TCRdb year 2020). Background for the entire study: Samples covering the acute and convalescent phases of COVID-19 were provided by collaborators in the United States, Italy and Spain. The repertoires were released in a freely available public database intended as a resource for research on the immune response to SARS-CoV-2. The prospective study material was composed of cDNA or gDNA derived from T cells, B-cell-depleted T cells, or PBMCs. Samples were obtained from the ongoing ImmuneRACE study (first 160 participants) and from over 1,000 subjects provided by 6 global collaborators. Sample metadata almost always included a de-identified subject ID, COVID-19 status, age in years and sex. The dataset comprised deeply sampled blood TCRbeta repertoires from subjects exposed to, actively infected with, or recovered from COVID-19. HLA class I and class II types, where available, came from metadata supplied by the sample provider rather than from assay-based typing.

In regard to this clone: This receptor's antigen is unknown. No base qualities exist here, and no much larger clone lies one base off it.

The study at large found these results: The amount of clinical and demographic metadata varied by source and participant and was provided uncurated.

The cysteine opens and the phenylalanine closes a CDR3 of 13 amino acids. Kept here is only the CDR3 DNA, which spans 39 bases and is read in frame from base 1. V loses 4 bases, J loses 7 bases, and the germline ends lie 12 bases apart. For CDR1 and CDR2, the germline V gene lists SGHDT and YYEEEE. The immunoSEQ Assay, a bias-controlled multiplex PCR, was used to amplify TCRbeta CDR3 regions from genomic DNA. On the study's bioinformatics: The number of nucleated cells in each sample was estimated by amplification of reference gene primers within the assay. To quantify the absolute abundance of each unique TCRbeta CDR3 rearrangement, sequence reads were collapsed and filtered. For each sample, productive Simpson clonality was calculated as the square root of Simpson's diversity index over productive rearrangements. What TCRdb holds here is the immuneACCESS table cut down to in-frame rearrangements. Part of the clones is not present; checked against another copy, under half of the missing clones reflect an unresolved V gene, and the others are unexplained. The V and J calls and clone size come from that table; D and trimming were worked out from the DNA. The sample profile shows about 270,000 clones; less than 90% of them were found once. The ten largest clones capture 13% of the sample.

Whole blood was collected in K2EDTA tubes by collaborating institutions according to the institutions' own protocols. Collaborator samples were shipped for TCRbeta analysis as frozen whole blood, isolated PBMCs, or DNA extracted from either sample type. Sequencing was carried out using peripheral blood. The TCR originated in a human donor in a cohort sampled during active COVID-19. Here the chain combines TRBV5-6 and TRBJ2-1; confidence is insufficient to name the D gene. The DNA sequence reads TGTGCCAGCAGCCCGGGTTTAAGGAATGAGCAGTTCTTC. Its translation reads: CASSPGLRNEQFF.